The entry below gives a single T cell receptor (beta chain) sequence along with its context. The data belong to a study of blood T cell repertoires in COVID-19. Original data processing: Cell counts per sample came from amplifying reference gene primers. The assay was immunoSEQ multiplex PCR, and TCRdb's table has in-frame clones only and misses some. V, J and clone size are those of that table, while D and trimming were read from the DNA. Found here are tens of thousands of clones, approximately 80% of them singletons; the top ten hold over 15%. CDR3 size: 13 residues. Between the trimmed V and J ends, which lost 6 bases and 5 bases, there was a span of 13 bases. Germline-derived CDR1 and CDR2 are MDHEN and SYDVKM.

Sequencing was performed on peripheral blood. The chain joins TRBV28 to TRBJ1-2, with D possibly matching TRBD1 (6 bases). The origin of this receptor is a woman between 55 and 75 years old with acute or convalescent COVID-19. The CDR3: CASRRGAQYGYTF. As DNA, the CDR3 is TGTGCCAGCAGACGGGGGGCGCAGTATGGCTACACCTTC.